One and the same sample provided the 11 T cell receptor beta chains below, sequenced in a study of blood T cell repertoires in COVID-19. The assay was immunoSEQ multiplex PCR, and TCRdb's table has in-frame clones only and misses some. The sample lists approximately 50,000 clones, around 80% seen once, with roughly 25% in the top ten. The sample comprised peripheral blood. These receptors were taken from a man in his 70s with acute or convalescent COVID-19.

This clone has only a few counts. This chain uses TRBV28 with TRBJ1-4; TRBD1 aligns across 8 bases. Germline CDR1 is MDHEN and CDR2 is SYDVKM. The CDR3 length is 15 residues. The junction had 4 bases not matched to a gene; V was cut back by 4 bases and J by 3 bases. The CDR3 sequence: CASSSGTGPNEKLFF. In nucleotides, the CDR3 is TGTGCCAGCAGTTCCGGGACAGGCCCTAATGAAAAACTGTTTTTT.

The chain joins TRBV7-6 to TRBJ2-7, with 10 nucleotides matching TRBD1. The CDR3 extends over 16 amino acids. Per the germline V gene, CDR1 is SGHVS and CDR2 is FNYEAQ. Losses at the gene ends were 1 base for V and 4 bases for J; bases not matched to a gene: 7. CDR3 loop: CASSLEPTGGLYEQYF. In nucleotides, the CDR3 is TGTGCCAGCAGCTTAGAGCCGACAGGGGGCCTGTACGAGCAGTACTTC.

The chain links TRBV19 to TRBJ2-7, with 7 bases lining up with TRBD2. J lost 5 bases, V lost 4 bases, and 5 bases had no gene match. Germline lookup yields CDR1 LNHDA and CDR2 SQIVND (reference sequence). The CDR3 runs 13 residues. CDR3 bases: TGTGCCAGTAGTAGACTAGCCGGCAACGAGCAGTACTTC. Translating it yields CASSRLAGNEQYF.

The chain uses TRBV10-3 and TRBJ2-3; perhaps TRBD1 as D (6 bases). Trimming shortened V by 7 bases and J by 0 bases, and 11 bases separated the two germline ends. The CDR3 has 14 residues. CDR1 is ENHRY, CDR2 SYGVKD, per germline. DNA of the CDR3: TGTGCCATCACCAGAGACAGGAGCACAGATACGCAGTATTTT. Encoded protein: CAITRDRSTDTQYF.

V gene TRBV5-4 combines with J gene TRBJ2-5, with D maybe TRBD2 (6 bases). V was cut by 0 bases and J by 2 bases, with 8 bases left in between. The CDR3 is made up of 14 amino acids. Germline loops: CDR1 SGHNT, CDR2 YYREEE (reference sequence). The CDR3 is CASSLGRGQETQYF. The CDR3 nucleotides are TGTGCCAGCAGCTTGGGACGGGGGCAAGAGACCCAGTACTTC.

The chain is built from TRBV6-2 or TRBV6-3 and TRBJ1-5; D possibly corresponds to TRBD1 (5 bases). Trimming cost V 2 bases and J 4 bases, with 12 bases left between them. The CDR3 is 15 amino acids. CDR1 is MNHEY and CDR2 is SVGEGT in the germline V gene. CDR3 DNA: TGTGCCAGCAGTTACGTCAGCCAGGGAAATCAGCCCCAGCATTTT. This gives the protein CASSYVSQGNQPQHF.

This clone was seen once. The chain uses TRBV28 and TRBJ2-5; D uncertain. V gave up 2 bases and J gave up 2 bases, with 6 bases separating them. Germline assignment: CDR1 MDHEN and CDR2 SYDVKM. The CDR3 is 13 residues long. The CDR3 loop is CASSLRRQETQYF. The CDR3 coding sequence is TGTGCCAGCAGTTTACGGCGGCAAGAGACCCAGTACTTC.

This chain links TRBV7-8 with TRBJ1-2; D not resolved. Germline V gene lookup returns CDR1 SGHVS and CDR2 FQNEAQ. This CDR3 has 13 amino acids. Trimming pared 0 bases from V and 4 bases from J, leaving 6 bases between. CDR3 region: CASSLAYGYGYTF. The CDR3 DNA follows: TGTGCCAGCAGCTTAGCGTACGGCTATGGCTACACCTTC.

The chain recombines TRBV5-1 with TRBJ2-3; TRBD2 might be the D (6 bases). The ends were cut back, 0 bases at V and 2 bases at J, with 10 bases in the middle. Germline CDR1 reads SGHRS; CDR2 reads YFSETQ. The CDR3 runs to 15 residues. The DNA for the CDR3 is TGCGCCAGCAGCTTGGCTAGCGCCGACACAGATACGCAGTATTTT. It encodes CASSLASADTDTQYF.

DNA of the CDR3: TGTGCCAGCAGTTTTTGGGGCGGAGCCGACCCGTACTTC. Amino acid sequence: CASSFWGGADPYF. This chain joins TRBV27 and TRBJ2-5; TRBD1 is a possible D gene (5 bases). Germline CDR1 is MNHEY and CDR2 is SMNVEV (reference sequence). Trimming took 3 bases from V and 13 from J, leaving 18 bases between them. The CDR3 runs 13 residues.

The CDR3 sequence: CASSQVFQVSPLHF. CDR3 coding DNA: TGTGCCAGCAGCCAAGTATTCCAGGTTTCACCCCTCCACTTT. The rearrangement joins TRBV14 to TRBJ1-6, with no clear D. The germline gives CDR1 SGHDN, CDR2 FVKESK. This CDR3 contains 14 residues. Trimming left V 1 base short and J 9 bases short, with 10 bases between.